Sequencing of this T cell receptor beta chain was carried out in a study of control samples from healthy donors and cancer patients. Generated by immunoSEQ multiplex PCR, the TCRdb table keeps only in-frame clones and is missing some. This sample has about 110,000 clones; 70% to 85% occur once, and the top ten carry roughly 6.5%. V lost 6 bases to trimming and J lost 6 bases; unmatched junction nucleotides: 31. From germline, CDR1 is SQVTM and CDR2 ANQGSEA. This CDR3 comprises 20 residues. This clone showed up just a few times. This clonotype was obtained from a man younger than 35 in good health. The sample taken for sequencing was blood. V usage is TRBV29-1 and J usage is TRBJ1-2, with 7 bases lining up with TRBD1. CDR3 coding DNA: TGCAGCGTGCATGACAGGGTCCGGCCCGATGGGTCCGGATATTTCGATGGCTACACCTTC. Residues: CSVHDRVRPDGSGYFDGYTF.